These T cell receptor beta chains were read from a single sample in a study of shared T cell receptors in the human thymus. The data were produced by immunoSEQ multiplex PCR, yet TCRdb's version contains in-frame clones alone and is incomplete. Here the sample spans hundreds of thousands of clones, about 87% being singletons. These records were also assigned to another study, of human thymus T cells.

The sample taken for sequencing was thymocytes. These receptors all stem from a boy younger than two with a congenital heart defect. Both conserved end residues are part of each CDR3. The D gene is left open where the match is weak. Size is stated for part of the rows, as once, few or many counts, or as a class when the clone is expanded.

TGTGCCAGCAGTCCCGACAGGGTTTCGTTTATCGGCTCCTACAATGAGCAGTTCTTC	CASSPDRVSFIGSYNEQFF	NA	TRBD1	TRBV28	TRBJ2-1
TGTGCCAGTAGTGAGGCTAGCCCTACAGAGACCCAGTACTTC	CASSEASPTETQYF	few	NA	TRBV19	TRBJ2-5
TGTGCCAGCAGCGGGGCAGGGGACGAGCAGTACTTC	CASSGAGDEQYF	NA	NA	TRBV5-4	TRBJ2-7
TGTGCCAGCAACCTACAGGGGGCGCATACCTACGAGCAGTACTTC	CASNLQGAHTYEQYF	NA	TRBD1	TRBV28	TRBJ2-7
TGTGCCAGCAGCTACAGACAGGGGGCTCCTCCGAACACCGGGGAGCTGTTTTTT	CASSYRQGAPPNTGELFF	NA	TRBD1	TRBV7-2	TRBJ2-2
TGCGCCAGCAGCCAAGATACCAGGGAGAACACTGAAGCTTTCTTT	CASSQDTRENTEAFF	NA	NA	TRBV4-1	TRBJ1-1
TGTGCCTGGAGCCGGCGGGTGAAGGGGGCGCCGGCCAATGAGCAGTTCTTC	CAWSRRVKGAPANEQFF	NA	TRBD1	TRBV30	TRBJ2-1
TGTGCCAGCAGTTACTCGAAACAGACCCCCTACGAGCAGTACTTC	CASSYSKQTPYEQYF	NA	NA	TRBV6-5	TRBJ2-7
TGTGCCAGCAGTCCCGCAGGGGTTCGCACTGAAGCTTTCTTT	CASSPAGVRTEAFF	NA	NA	TRBV28	TRBJ1-1
TGTGCCAGCAGGGTTACGGGAGCGGTCACCGGGGAGCTGTTTTTT	CASRVTGAVTGELFF	NA	NA	TRBV6-5	TRBJ2-2
TGTGCCAGCAGCCCTACATCGACGGAGGGCTACACCTTC	CASSPTSTEGYTF	NA	NA	TRBV28	TRBJ1-2
TGTGCCACCAGCAGAGATCTGGGGGACACATCAAGACGACACAATGAGCAGTTCTTC	CATSRDLGDTSRRHNEQFF	NA	NA	TRBV15	TRBJ2-1
TGCGCCAGCAGCCAAGATCTGGGTAGCGGGAGGAGCTCCTACAATGAGCAGTTCTTC	CASSQDLGSGRSSYNEQFF	NA	TRBD2	TRBV4-3	TRBJ2-1
TGTGCCACCAGAACCCTGACAGGGCAGCAAGAGACCCAGTACTTC	CATRTLTGQQETQYF	once	TRBD1	TRBV15	TRBJ2-5
TGTGCCAGCAGCCGGTCACTAGCGGGGGGTCAAGAGACCCAGTACTTC	CASSRSLAGGQETQYF	NA	TRBD2	TRBV14	TRBJ2-5
TGTGCCAGCAGATCAAGGTGGGACAGCCGGAACTATGGCTACACCTTC	CASRSRWDSRNYGYTF	NA	TRBD1	TRBV28	TRBJ1-2
TGTGCCATCAGTGTCGATAACACATCCTATGGCTACACCTTC	CAISVDNTSYGYTF	NA	NA	TRBV10-3	TRBJ1-2
TGTGCCAGCAGTGGTCGCCGGGCTGGGGCCAACGTCCTGACTTTC	CASSGRRAGANVLTF	few	NA	TRBV2	TRBJ2-6
TGTGCCAGTAGTTCCCAGGGTCGAGCAGGGGCTTCAGATACGCAGTATTTT	CASSSQGRAGASDTQYF	few	NA	TRBV19	TRBJ2-3
TGCGCCAGCAGTGAGGGGCTCTATTACGAGCAGTACTTC	CASSEGLYYEQYF	NA	NA	TRBV10-2	TRBJ2-7
TGTGCCAGTAGTATAGGGCACAGGGATTTCAGGTCCTACGAGCAGTACTTC	CASSIGHRDFRSYEQYF	NA	NA	TRBV19	TRBJ2-7
TGTGCCAGCAGCCAAGCAGGGTTTACTGAAGCTTTCTTT	CASSQAGFTEAFF	NA	NA	TRBV14	TRBJ1-1
TGCGCCAGCAGCCATGGGACAGGGACCTCCACTGAAGCTTTCTTT	CASSHGTGTSTEAFF	NA	TRBD1	TRBV4-1	TRBJ1-1
TGTGCCAGCAGTTTGGGAGCGGGGCTATACAATGAGCAGTTCTTC	CASSLGAGLYNEQFF	NA	TRBD2	TRBV28	TRBJ2-1
TGTGCCAGCAGAGACGGGACAGGGGATCAGCCCCAGCATTTT	CASRDGTGDQPQHF	NA	TRBD1	TRBV6-5	TRBJ1-5
TGTGCCAGCAGCCACGGGGGTCCGCAGTATTTT	CASSHGGPQYF	NA	NA	TRBV6-6	TRBJ2-3
TGTGCCAGCAGCTTCGGGACTAGCGGATCCCAAGAGAGCCAGTACTTC	CASSFGTSGSQESQYF	once	TRBD2	TRBV5-6	TRBJ2-5
TGTGCCAGCTTACCAGCGGGAGTGAATGAGCAGTTCTTC	CASLPAGVNEQFF	NA	TRBD2	TRBV2	TRBJ2-1
TGTGCCAGCAGTCCTCCAAGCGGGAGGGCCTCCGAGCAGTACTTC	CASSPPSGRASEQYF	NA	TRBD2	TRBV5-5	TRBJ2-7
TGTGCCAGCAGCTTGGAGCCCCGGGACAGCCGACCCTACGAGCAGTACTTC	CASSLEPRDSRPYEQYF	NA	TRBD1	TRBV5-4	TRBJ2-7
TGTGCCTGGAGTTCCAGGGATCTCTCTGGAAACACCATATATTTT	CAWSSRDLSGNTIYF	once	NA	TRBV30	TRBJ1-3
TGCGCCAGCAGCCAAGATCTTTTGGTGGGCACAACCTACGAGCAGTACTTC	CASSQDLLVGTTYEQYF	NA	NA	TRBV4-3	TRBJ2-7
TGTGCCAGCAGTGACGCCCCGACAGGGCCTCGCTCCTACGAGCAGTACTTC	CASSDAPTGPRSYEQYF	NA	TRBD1	TRBV6-1	TRBJ2-7
TGTGCCAGCAGTTTAAATTCCGGGGGGGGCCCTACTACAGATACGCAGTATTTT	CASSLNSGGGPTTDTQYF	NA	TRBD2	TRBV28	TRBJ2-3
TGTGCCAGCAGGTACGGGACAGGGGACAATTCACCCCTCCACTTT	CASRYGTGDNSPLHF	NA	TRBD1	TRBV7-9	TRBJ1-6
TGTGCCAGCAGTTTATCGACGGGAGTCCCCTACGAGCAGTACTTC	CASSLSTGVPYEQYF	NA	NA	TRBV27	TRBJ2-7
TGCGCCAGCAGCTTGGCGGGGACACCCTATGGCTACACCTTC	CASSLAGTPYGYTF	NA	NA	TRBV5-1	TRBJ1-2
TGTGCCAGCAGCCAAGATAGGACGACAGGGGAGCGCAATCAGCCCCAGCATTTT	CASSQDRTTGERNQPQHF	NA	TRBD1	TRBV14	TRBJ1-5
TGTGCCAGCAGTTCCCAGGGGGAGGAGACCCAGTACTTC	CASSSQGEETQYF	NA	TRBD1	TRBV28	TRBJ2-5
TGCGCCAGCACCCGGGGACTACGAGAGACCCAGTACTTC	CASTRGLRETQYF	NA	TRBD2	TRBV5-1	TRBJ2-5
TGCGCCAGCAGCCAAAGAGGCCTACACCCGAACACTGAAGCTTTCTTT	CASSQRGLHPNTEAFF	NA	NA	TRBV5-1	TRBJ1-1
TGTGCCAGCAGCCGATACAGAGCTGGGGCCAACGTCCTGACTTTC	CASSRYRAGANVLTF	NA	NA	TRBV28	TRBJ2-6
TGTGCCAGCAGTTTTTACGGGAGGGCCAAAGTCGACGAGCAGTACTTC	CASSFYGRAKVDEQYF	NA	TRBD2	TRBV28	TRBJ2-7
TGCGCCAGCAGCTTGAGGCCTAGCGGGGTAAAAGATACGCAGTATTTT	CASSLRPSGVKDTQYF	NA	TRBD2	TRBV5-1	TRBJ2-3
TGTGCCAGCAGCTCGCGGGACAGGGGGCAGTTTGAGCAGTTCTTC	CASSSRDRGQFEQFF	NA	TRBD1	TRBV6-5	TRBJ2-1
TGTGCCAGCAGCCCCCAAGAGCGGGGGGCCCAAGAGACCCAGTACTTC	CASSPQERGAQETQYF	NA	TRBD2	TRBV9	TRBJ2-5
TGTGCCAGCAGCTACTTCTTGAGGACAGGACGAATGTGTACCGGGGAGCTGTTTTTT	CASSYFLRTGRMCTGELFF	once	TRBD1	TRBV7-9	TRBJ2-2
TGTGCCAGCAGCTTAAACAGGGAATTAAGGCAGCCCCAGCATTTT	CASSLNRELRQPQHF	NA	NA	TRBV7-2	TRBJ1-5
TGTGCCAGCGCCGGGACAGGGGTTGAAAAACTGTTTTTT	CASAGTGVEKLFF	NA	TRBD1	TRBV9	TRBJ1-4
TGTGCCAGCAGTTGGGGGGACAGGGCTGCTTTCTTT	CASSWGDRAAFF	NA	TRBD1	TRBV28	TRBJ1-1